One sample yielded the 8 T cell receptor beta chains listed below, sequenced in a study of cytomegalovirus exposure and HLA in healthy donors. Use of 60 Vbeta and 13 Jbeta primers characterized the PCR. Sequenced by immunoSEQ multiplex PCR; TCRdb stores in-frame clones only, minus some. The data contain some 150,000 clones, less than 9.5% of them seen just once; the ten biggest clones take up approximately 2%. Source material: PBMCs. The origin of the receptors is a male donor in good health and CMV-seronegative.

V is TRBV6-6 and J is TRBJ2-7, with no clear D. There are 13 residues in the CDR3. V lost 2 bases to trimming and J lost 3 bases, with 8 bases between them. Germline V CDR1 and CDR2: MNHNY, SVGAGI (reference sequence). The CDR3 here is CASSYDNNYEQYF. The CDR3 DNA sequence: TGTGCCAGCAGTTACGACAACAACTACGAGCAGTACTTC.

V gene TRBV6-5 combines with J gene TRBJ2-1; 7 bases line up with TRBD2. The ends lost 6 bases at V and 0 bases at J; junction bases unmatched: 8. The germline CDR1 and CDR2 sequences are MNHEY and SVGAGI. CDR3 length: 16 amino acids. The DNA of the CDR3 is TGTGCCAGCAGCTACGTTGGGGGGGGCTCCTACAATGAGCAGTTCTTC. This translates into CASSYVGGGSYNEQFF.

This clone was seen only a few times. The genes are TRBV7-2 and TRBJ2-1; possible D gene TRBD1, 6 bases. Germline V gene sequence: CDR1 SGHTA, CDR2 FQGNSA. Trimming took off 6 bases at V and 6 bases at J, with 21 bases between the two ends. The CDR3 runs 16 residues. CDR3 sequence (DNA): TGTGCCAGCAGGCACCCAGCGGACAGCGCTTTCAATGAGCAGTTCTTC. Amino acids: CASRHPADSAFNEQFF.

CDR3 loop: CASSVGRLGNTEAFF. CDR3 nucleotides: TGTGCCAGCAGCGTTGGGAGGTTAGGGAACACTGAAGCTTTCTTT. V usage is TRBV9 and J usage is TRBJ1-1, with D unclear. Germline V gives CDR1 SGDLS, CDR2 YYNGEE. This CDR3 is 15 amino acids long. V was trimmed by 2 bases and J by 1 base, leaving 12 bases between them.

The V and J genes are TRBV10-3 and TRBJ2-1; TRBD2 aligns across 10 bases. Trimming removed 3 bases from V and 7 bases from J; junction bases left unmatched: 6. The germline CDR1 and CDR2 sequences are ENHRY and SYGVKD. CDR3 length: 15 residues. The CDR3 coding sequence is TGTGCCATCAGTGATAGCGGGGGGTTGTGGAATGAGCAGTTCTTC. It yields the protein CAISDSGGLWNEQFF.

This clone was seen a handful of times. V gene TRBV28 combines with J gene TRBJ1-4; TRBD1 matches at 10 bases. Trimming at V came to 4 bases and at J to 0 bases, leaving 5 bases not matched to a gene. Germline CDR1 reads MDHEN; CDR2 reads SYDVKM. This CDR3 is 17 amino acids long. CDR3 DNA sequence: TGTGCCAGCAGTTCCCGGGACAGGGGTACAACTAATGAAAAACTGTTTTTT. This codes for CASSSRDRGTTNEKLFF.

This sequence joins TRBV5-4 and TRBJ2-4; 10 bases are a match to TRBD2. The CDR3 has 17 amino acids. The V gene's germline CDR1 is SGHNT and CDR2 YYREEE (reference sequence). The V and J ends lost 3 bases and 0 bases, in that order; junction bases with no gene match: 6. The CDR3 sequence: CASSSQSGGVAKNIQYF. DNA for the CDR3: TGTGCCAGCAGCTCCCAAAGCGGGGGGGTAGCCAAAAACATTCAGTACTTC.

This clone has only a few counts. The CDR3 DNA is TGTGCCAGCAGCTTGCAGCGGCAGCTGAACACTGAAGCTTTCTTT. Its translation: CASSLQRQLNTEAFF. This rearrangement joins TRBV5-4 to TRBJ1-1; D unclear. The V and J ends lost 1 base and 0 bases respectively, with 10 bases between them. CDR3 length: 15 amino acids. The germline V gene has CDR1 SGHNT and CDR2 YYREEE (reference sequence).